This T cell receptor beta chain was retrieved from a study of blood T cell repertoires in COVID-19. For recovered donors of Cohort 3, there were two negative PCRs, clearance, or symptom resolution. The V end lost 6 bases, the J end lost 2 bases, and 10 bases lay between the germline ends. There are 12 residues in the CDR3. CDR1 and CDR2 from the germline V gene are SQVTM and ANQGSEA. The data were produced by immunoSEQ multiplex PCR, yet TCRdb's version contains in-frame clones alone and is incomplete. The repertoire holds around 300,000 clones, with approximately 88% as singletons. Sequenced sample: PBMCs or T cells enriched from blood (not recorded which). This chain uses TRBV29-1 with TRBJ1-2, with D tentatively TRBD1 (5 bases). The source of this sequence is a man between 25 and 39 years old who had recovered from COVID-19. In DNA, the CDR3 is TGCAGCGTACCTCGGGGGAACTATGGCTACACCTTC. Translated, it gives CSVPRGNYGYTF.